These T cell receptor beta chains were read from a single sample in a study of blood T cell repertoires in COVID-19. Profiling relied on immunoSEQ multiplex PCR, and the TCRdb table lists in-frame clones only, not all of them. The table has about 300,000 clones, about 85% seen once. Sequencing was done on a sample of peripheral blood. The receptors shown here come from a human donor in a cohort sampled during active COVID-19. CDR3s include the opening cysteine and the closing phenylalanine or tryptophan. The order of the fields is clone size, V gene, D gene, J gene, CDR3 protein, CDR3 DNA. D genes are given only for firm matches. Part of the rows lack a size; the others show once, few, many or a class for expanded clones.

clone size: -
V gene: TRBV28
D gene: TRBD1
J gene: TRBJ1-2
CDR3 protein: CASSRIRGRLYGYTF
CDR3 DNA: TGTGCCAGCAGTCGTATTAGGGGGCGGCTCTATGGCTACACCTTC

clone size: -
V gene: TRBV30
D gene: TRBD1
J gene: TRBJ2-2
CDR3 protein: CAWNSGTGGTGELFF
CDR3 DNA: TGTGCCTGGAACTCCGGGACAGGGGGGACCGGGGAGCTGTTTTTT

clone size: -
V gene: TRBV5-1
D gene: -
J gene: TRBJ2-2
CDR3 protein: CASSLGQGGTGELFF
CDR3 DNA: TGCGCCAGCAGCTTGGGCCAGGGTGGAACCGGGGAGCTGTTTTTT

clone size: -
V gene: TRBV11-2
D gene: -
J gene: TRBJ2-5
CDR3 protein: CASSSSETQYF
CDR3 DNA: TGTGCCAGCAGCTCCTCGGAGACCCAGTACTTC

clone size: -
V gene: TRBV19
D gene: -
J gene: TRBJ1-2
CDR3 protein: CASICRRKRYGYTF
CDR3 DNA: TGTGCCAGCATCTGCAGACGGAAGCGCTATGGCTACACCTTC

clone size: -
V gene: TRBV2
D gene: -
J gene: TRBJ2-1
CDR3 protein: CASRAPQTYNEQFF
CDR3 DNA: TGTGCCAGCAGGGCCCCCCAAACCTACAATGAGCAGTTCTTC

clone size: -
V gene: TRBV7-8
D gene: -
J gene: TRBJ1-5
CDR3 protein: CASSPNTRGVYQPQHF
CDR3 DNA: TGTGCCAGCAGCCCGAATACGCGGGGGGTATATCAGCCCCAGCATTTT

clone size: -
V gene: TRBV6-1
D gene: -
J gene: TRBJ2-1
CDR3 protein: CASSEDILFSYNEQFF
CDR3 DNA: TGTGCCAGCAGTGAAGACATCCTGTTCTCCTACAATGAGCAGTTCTTC

clone size: -
V gene: TRBV9
D gene: -
J gene: TRBJ1-3
CDR3 protein: CASSVDHGSSGNTIYF
CDR3 DNA: TGTGCCAGCAGCGTAGACCATGGGAGCTCTGGAAACACCATATATTTT

clone size: -
V gene: TRBV2
D gene: -
J gene: TRBJ2-1
CDR3 protein: CASRPTGSNEQFF
CDR3 DNA: TGTGCCAGCAGACCCACAGGGTCCAATGAGCAGTTCTTC

clone size: -
V gene: TRBV7-9
D gene: -
J gene: TRBJ2-7
CDR3 protein: CASSQEGGFEQYF
CDR3 DNA: TGTGCCAGCAGCCAGGAGGGGGGGTTCGAGCAGTACTTC

clone size: once
V gene: TRBV11-2
D gene: -
J gene: TRBJ1-6
CDR3 protein: CASSQDRDTRNSPLHF
CDR3 DNA: TGTGCCAGCAGCCAAGACCGGGACACCAGGAATTCACCCCTCCACTTT

clone size: -
V gene: TRBV10-3
D gene: -
J gene: TRBJ1-4
CDR3 protein: CAISESWGTNEKLFF
CDR3 DNA: TGTGCCATCAGTGAGTCGTGGGGCACCAATGAAAAACTGTTTTTT

clone size: -
V gene: TRBV5-1
D gene: TRBD1
J gene: TRBJ1-2
CDR3 protein: CASSSGQVRLNYGYTF
CDR3 DNA: TGCGCCAGCAGCTCCGGACAGGTCAGGCTTAACTATGGCTACACCTTC

clone size: -
V gene: TRBV27
D gene: -
J gene: TRBJ1-2
CDR3 protein: CASSFLGARLLDCTF
CDR3 DNA: TGTGCCAGCAGTTTTTTGGGGGCTCGACTTTTGGATTGCACCTTC

clone size: -
V gene: TRBV18
D gene: TRBD1
J gene: TRBJ1-2
CDR3 protein: CASSLAGTGHSGYTF
CDR3 DNA: TGTGCCAGCTCACTCGCCGGGACAGGGCATAGTGGCTACACCTTC

clone size: -
V gene: TRBV6-5
D gene: TRBD2
J gene: TRBJ2-3
CDR3 protein: CASSYATSGRLDTQYF
CDR3 DNA: TGTGCCAGCAGTTACGCGACTAGCGGGAGACTGGATACGCAGTATTTT

clone size: -
V gene: TRBV30
D gene: TRBD2
J gene: TRBJ2-7
CDR3 protein: CAWSVLAGEAEQYF
CDR3 DNA: TGTGCCTGGAGTGTACTAGCGGGAGAAGCCGAGCAGTACTTC

clone size: once
V gene: TRBV7-8
D gene: -
J gene: TRBJ2-7
CDR3 protein: CASSLAPPGHSYEQYF
CDR3 DNA: TGTGCCAGCAGCTTAGCTCCCCCGGGACACTCCTACGAGCAGTACTTC

clone size: once
V gene: TRBV7-6
D gene: -
J gene: TRBJ2-5
CDR3 protein: CASSLRGQNARGETQYF
CDR3 DNA: TGTGCCAGCAGCTTAAGGGGACAAAATGCTAGAGGAGAGACCCAGTACTTC

clone size: once
V gene: TRBV15
D gene: TRBD2
J gene: TRBJ2-1
CDR3 protein: CATSPLAGTPFEQFF
CDR3 DNA: TGTGCCACCAGCCCCCTAGCGGGAACGCCGTTTGAGCAGTTCTTC

clone size: -
V gene: TRBV24-1
D gene: TRBD2
J gene: TRBJ2-2
CDR3 protein: CATSSGANTGELFF
CDR3 DNA: TGTGCCACCAGTAGCGGGGCGAACACCGGGGAGCTGTTTTTT

clone size: few
V gene: TRBV15
D gene: TRBD2
J gene: TRBJ2-7
CDR3 protein: CATSKGLAYEQYF
CDR3 DNA: TGTGCCACCAGCAAGGGACTAGCCTACGAGCAGTACTTC

clone size: -
V gene: TRBV5-1
D gene: TRBD1
J gene: TRBJ1-2
CDR3 protein: CASSSQGAQVGYTF
CDR3 DNA: TGCGCCAGCAGCTCACAGGGGGCTCAAGTTGGCTACACCTTC

clone size: -
V gene: TRBV3-1/TRBV3-2
D gene: TRBD2
J gene: TRBJ2-7
CDR3 protein: CASSLTSGDNEQYF
CDR3 DNA: TGTGCCAGCAGCCTGACTAGCGGGGACAACGAGCAGTACTTC

clone size: -
V gene: TRBV7-9
D gene: TRBD2
J gene: TRBJ2-5
CDR3 protein: CASSLASGRFQETQYF
CDR3 DNA: TGTGCCAGCAGCTTGGCTAGCGGGAGGTTCCAAGAGACCCAGTACTTC

clone size: -
V gene: TRBV6-5
D gene: -
J gene: TRBJ2-3
CDR3 protein: CASSRRSGRDTQYF
CDR3 DNA: TGTGCCAGCAGTCGGAGGAGCGGACGCGATACGCAGTATTTT

clone size: -
V gene: TRBV7-2
D gene: -
J gene: TRBJ1-1
CDR3 protein: CASSPEVLNTEAFF
CDR3 DNA: TGTGCCAGCAGCCCCGAGGTGTTGAACACTGAAGCTTTCTTT

clone size: -
V gene: TRBV5-1
D gene: TRBD2
J gene: TRBJ2-3
CDR3 protein: CASSLEREADTQYF
CDR3 DNA: TGCGCCAGCAGCTTAGAGCGGGAGGCAGATACGCAGTATTTT

clone size: -
V gene: TRBV10-3
D gene: -
J gene: TRBJ1-3
CDR3 protein: CAIRQSGNTIYF
CDR3 DNA: TGTGCCATCAGGCAGTCCGGAAACACCATATATTTT

clone size: few
V gene: TRBV4-1
D gene: TRBD2
J gene: TRBJ2-5
CDR3 protein: CASSQDNGTSGSLETQYF
CDR3 DNA: TGCGCCAGCAGCCAAGATAACGGTACTAGCGGGAGTTTGGAGACCCAGTACTTC

clone size: few
V gene: TRBV7-9
D gene: TRBD1
J gene: TRBJ2-1
CDR3 protein: CASSPRTGNYNEQFF
CDR3 DNA: TGTGCCAGCAGCCCTCGGACAGGGAACTACAATGAGCAGTTCTTC

clone size: once
V gene: TRBV4-3
D gene: -
J gene: TRBJ2-1
CDR3 protein: CASSPGGYNEQFF
CDR3 DNA: TGCGCCAGCAGCCCCGGAGGCTACAATGAGCAGTTCTTC

clone size: -
V gene: TRBV5-6
D gene: TRBD1
J gene: TRBJ2-2
CDR3 protein: CASSLGQGARTGELFF
CDR3 DNA: TGTGCCAGCAGCTTGGGGCAGGGGGCGCGGACCGGGGAGCTGTTTTTT

clone size: -
V gene: TRBV5-6
D gene: -
J gene: TRBJ1-5
CDR3 protein: CASSLGTFQPQHF
CDR3 DNA: TGTGCCAGCAGCTTGGGGACTTTTCAGCCCCAGCATTTT

clone size: -
V gene: TRBV5-1
D gene: TRBD2
J gene: TRBJ2-1
CDR3 protein: CASSPGLADNEQFF
CDR3 DNA: TGCGCCAGCTCGCCGGGACTAGCGGACAATGAGCAGTTCTTC

clone size: once
V gene: TRBV6-5
D gene: -
J gene: TRBJ2-7
CDR3 protein: CASRLGAVGYEQYF
CDR3 DNA: TGTGCCAGCAGGCTGGGAGCCGTGGGCTACGAGCAGTACTTC

clone size: -
V gene: TRBV6-2/TRBV6-3
D gene: -
J gene: TRBJ1-4
CDR3 protein: CASSSSGTNEKLFF
CDR3 DNA: TGTGCCAGCAGTTCGTCAGGAACTAATGAAAAACTGTTTTTT

clone size: -
V gene: TRBV2
D gene: -
J gene: TRBJ2-7
CDR3 protein: CASSEALGSSYEQYF
CDR3 DNA: TGTGCCAGCAGTGAGGCCCTCGGGAGCTCCTACGAGCAGTACTTC

clone size: -
V gene: TRBV28
D gene: TRBD1
J gene: TRBJ1-4
CDR3 protein: CASSLRQGTNEKLFF
CDR3 DNA: TGTGCCAGCAGTTTACGACAGGGGACTAATGAAAAACTGTTTTTT

clone size: -
V gene: TRBV4-1
D gene: -
J gene: TRBJ2-7
CDR3 protein: CASSQWVGATGEQYF
CDR3 DNA: TGCGCCAGCAGCCAGTGGGTAGGAGCCACCGGCGAGCAGTACTTC

clone size: -
V gene: TRBV27
D gene: TRBD1
J gene: TRBJ2-7
CDR3 protein: CATSDRAQQYF
CDR3 DNA: TGTGCCACTTCGGACAGGGCGCAGCAGTACTTC

clone size: -
V gene: TRBV7-6
D gene: -
J gene: TRBJ2-7
CDR3 protein: CASSSPERSGSYEQYF
CDR3 DNA: TGTGCCAGCAGCTCCCCGGAACGGTCGGGCTCCTACGAGCAGTACTTC

clone size: -
V gene: TRBV24-1
D gene: -
J gene: TRBJ2-3
CDR3 protein: CATSDLGLRTDTQYF
CDR3 DNA: TGTGCCACCAGTGATTTGGGACTCAGGACAGATACGCAGTATTTT

clone size: -
V gene: TRBV2
D gene: TRBD2
J gene: TRBJ2-3
CDR3 protein: CARERELTDTQYF
CDR3 DNA: TGTGCCAGGGAGCGGGAGCTCACAGATACGCAGTATTTT

clone size: -
V gene: TRBV2
D gene: -
J gene: TRBJ2-5
CDR3 protein: CASSPRTGRVQETQYF
CDR3 DNA: TGTGCCAGCAGCCCCCGTACAGGGCGCGTCCAAGAGACCCAGTACTTC

clone size: -
V gene: TRBV20-1
D gene: TRBD1
J gene: TRBJ1-1
CDR3 protein: CNQGGREAFF
CDR3 DNA: TGTAACCAGGGGGGCCGTGAAGCTTTCTTT

clone size: -
V gene: TRBV7-9
D gene: -
J gene: TRBJ1-4
CDR3 protein: CASSRLGQSANEKLFF
CDR3 DNA: TGTGCCAGCAGCAGACTTGGACAGAGCGCTAATGAAAAACTGTTTTTT

clone size: -
V gene: TRBV7-2
D gene: -
J gene: TRBJ1-2
CDR3 protein: CASSLEKWTPAVGYTF
CDR3 DNA: TGTGCCAGCAGCTTAGAGAAGTGGACACCGGCGGTAGGCTACACCTTC

clone size: -
V gene: TRBV15
D gene: TRBD1
J gene: TRBJ1-1
CDR3 protein: CATSRRTGGYTEAFF
CDR3 DNA: TGTGCCACCAGCAGAAGGACAGGGGGATACACTGAAGCTTTCTTT

clone size: -
V gene: TRBV4-2
D gene: TRBD2
J gene: TRBJ2-1
CDR3 protein: CASSQRAGASGSSEQFF
CDR3 DNA: TGTGCCAGCAGCCAAAGGGCGGGGGCTAGCGGGAGTAGTGAGCAGTTCTTC

clone size: few
V gene: TRBV29-1
D gene: TRBD1
J gene: TRBJ2-2
CDR3 protein: CSVDLRSRTGRTGELFF
CDR3 DNA: TGCAGCGTTGACCTCCGGTCGCGGACAGGGCGGACCGGGGAGCTGTTTTTT

clone size: -
V gene: TRBV19
D gene: TRBD2
J gene: TRBJ2-1
CDR3 protein: CASSIRLAGRNEQFF
CDR3 DNA: TGTGCCAGTAGTATTCGACTAGCGGGGAGGAATGAGCAGTTCTTC

clone size: -
V gene: TRBV19
D gene: TRBD1
J gene: TRBJ1-2
CDR3 protein: CASSMPRTGYGYTF
CDR3 DNA: TGTGCCAGTAGTATGCCCCGGACAGGCTATGGCTACACCTTC